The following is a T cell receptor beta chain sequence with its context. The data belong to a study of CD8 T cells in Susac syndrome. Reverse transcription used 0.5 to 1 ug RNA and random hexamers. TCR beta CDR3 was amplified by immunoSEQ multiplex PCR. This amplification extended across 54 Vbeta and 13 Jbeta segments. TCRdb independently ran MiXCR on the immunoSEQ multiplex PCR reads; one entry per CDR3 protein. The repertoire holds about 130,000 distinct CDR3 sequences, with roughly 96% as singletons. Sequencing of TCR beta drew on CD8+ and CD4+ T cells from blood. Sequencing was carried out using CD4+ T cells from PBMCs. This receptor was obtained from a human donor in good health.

CDR3 sequence: CASSEAPRARRFF. For the CDR3, the DNA is TGTGCCAGCAGTGAAGCTCCGCGGGCCCGTCGGTTCTTC. The rearrangement joins TRBV2 to TRBJ2-1; D perhaps matches TRBD2 (5 bases). This CDR3 is 13 amino acids long. Germline V gives CDR1 SNHLY, CDR2 FYNNEI. V lost 0 bases and J 15 bases, leaving 15 bases between the germline ends. The full variable domain, its missing parts supplied by reference TRBV2 and TRBJ2-1, is EPEVTQTPSHQVTQMGQEVILRCVPISNHLYFYWYRQILGQKVEFLVSFYNNEISEKSEIFDDQFSVERPDGSNFTLKIRSTKLEDSAMYFCASSEAPRARRFFGPGTRLTVL.